The 19 T cell receptor beta chains in this list originate from one sample, sequenced in a study of blood T cell repertoires in COVID-19. Assay used: immunoSEQ multiplex PCR; TCRdb lists only in-frame clones, some missing. The repertoire holds roughly 48,000 clones, with approximately 88% as singletons. The material sequenced was peripheral blood. Every receptor here comes from a man between 65 and 79 years old with acute or convalescent COVID-19.

The chain uses TRBV6-2 or TRBV6-3 and TRBJ1-2; no definite D call. The CDR3 covers 14 residues. Germline CDR1 reads MNHEY; CDR2 reads SVGEGT. V was clipped by 0 bases and J by 10 bases, with 15 bases between them. The CDR3 sequence: CASSYSRASRDYTF. DNA of the CDR3: TGTGCCAGCAGTTACTCAAGGGCTTCCCGGGACTACACCTTC.

The chain recombines TRBV6-2 or TRBV6-3 with TRBJ1-6; D call uncertain. The CDR3 contains 16 residues. Germline V gene lookup returns CDR1 MNHEY and CDR2 SVGEGT. Trimming stripped 5 bases from V and 3 bases from J, with 14 bases between. The CDR3 region has the DNA TGTGCCAGCAGTCAGACCCGGGGTGTCTATAATTCACCCCTCCACTTT. Protein: CASSQTRGVYNSPLHF.

The CDR3 here is CASSIVASTEQYF. CDR3 bases: TGTGCCAGTAGTATAGTTGCTAGCACCGAGCAGTACTTC. The chain carries TRBV19 and TRBJ2-7; a possible D gene is TRBD2 (5 bases). Germline lookup yields CDR1 LNHDA and CDR2 SQIVND (reference sequence). V was cut by 1 base and J by 6 bases, with 10 bases left in between. This CDR3 contains 13 residues.

The V and J genes are TRBV7-7 and TRBJ2-3; 14 bases align to TRBD2. The CDR3 is 16 amino acids. Trimming removed 5 bases from V and 4 bases from J; junction bases left unmatched: 5. The V gene's germline CDR1 is SSHAT and CDR2 FNYEAQ (reference sequence). CDR3 coding DNA: TGTGCCAGCAGCCGGGGACTAGCGGGAGTGGCAGATACGCAGTATTTT. Its protein product is CASSRGLAGVADTQYF.

This clone was counted only a few times. The V and J genes are TRBV14 and TRBJ2-3; D perhaps matches TRBD2 (6 bases). The CDR3 length is 15 residues. Trimming took 8 bases from V and 1 from J, leaving 16 bases between them. The germline gives CDR1 SGHDN, CDR2 FVKESK. The CDR3 DNA reads as TGTGCCAGCGGGCATGGGACGGGAGGCACAGATACGCAGTATTTT. Amino acids: CASGHGTGGTDTQYF.

The chain links TRBV5-4 to TRBJ1-6, with 7 bases lining up with TRBD1. The CDR3 spans 13 residues. CDR1 and CDR2 (germline): SGHNT, YYREEE (reference sequence). J was trimmed by 13 bases and V by 4 bases; bases with no gene match: 8. CDR3 loop: CASSETGEGPLHF. The CDR3 nucleotides read TGTGCCAGCAGCGAAACAGGGGAAGGTCCCCTCCACTTT.

The J gene is TRBJ2-4, the V gene TRBV4-1, with D perhaps TRBD2 (6 bases). This CDR3 region has 17 residues. Germline V CDR1 and CDR2: MGHRA, YSYEKL. Trimming cost V 1 base and J 1 base, with 14 bases left between them. The CDR3 reads CASSQVPGVLAKNIQYF. CDR3 bases: TGCGCCAGCAGCCAAGTCCCGGGAGTACTGGCCAAAAACATTCAGTACTTC.

This sequence joins TRBV18 and TRBJ1-2; 7 bases are shared with TRBD1. Germline V gene lookup returns CDR1 KGHSH and CDR2 LQKENI. The CDR3 is 15 residues long. The J segment lost 8 bases and the V segment lost 1 base, leaving 10 bases of the junction unmatched. The CDR3 here is CASSPLGTDVNGYTF. The CDR3 DNA follows: TGTGCCAGCTCACCACTTGGGACAGATGTCAACGGCTACACCTTC.

This chain uses TRBV5-5 with TRBJ1-5; 8 bases fit TRBD1. Trimming cost V 4 bases and J 1 base; bases outside gene matches: 7. CDR1 is SGHKS, CDR2 YYEKEE, per germline (reference sequence). The CDR3 totals 16 residues. DNA of the CDR3: TGTGCCAGCAGCCCACAGGGGGTTCGAAGCAATCAGCCCCAGCATTTT. It codes for CASSPQGVRSNQPQHF.

This chain links TRBV19 with TRBJ2-3; the match to TRBD1 covers 7 bases. This CDR3 spans 14 amino acids. J gave up 1 base and V 6 bases, and 4 bases lay outside the gene matches. CDR1 and CDR2 (germline): LNHDA, SQIVND (reference sequence). DNA for the CDR3: TGTGCCAGTAGCCCGACAGGGCGCACAGATACGCAGTATTTT. Translation: CASSPTGRTDTQYF.

This CDR3 is CASILTSVNTEAFF. As DNA, the CDR3 is TGTGCCAGCATCCTTACTTCGGTGAACACTGAAGCTTTCTTT. V and J are TRBV7-2 and TRBJ1-1; D is ambiguous. The CDR3 is made up of 14 amino acids. Trimming cost V 7 bases and J 0 bases, with 12 bases left between them. Germline CDR1 is SGHTA and CDR2 is FQGNSA. Together with reference TRBV7-2 and TRBJ1-1, the CDR3 gives the full variable domain: GAGVSQSPSNKVTEKGKDVELRCDPISGHTALYWYRQSLGQGLEFLIYFQGNSAPDKSGLPSDRFSAERTGGSVSTLTIQRTQQEDSAVYLCASILTSVNTEAFFGQGTRLTVV.

A single count supports this clone. This rearrangement joins TRBV5-1 to TRBJ2-1; TRBD2 matches at 7 bases. V gave up 3 bases and J gave up 5 bases; unmatched junction bases: 5. There are 14 residues in the CDR3. Per germline, CDR1 SGHRS and CDR2 YFSETQ. The CDR3 is CASSSSGRDNEQFF. DNA for the CDR3: TGCGCCAGCAGCTCTTCGGGGAGGGACAATGAGCAGTTCTTC.

This clone has only a few counts. V is TRBV11-2 and J is TRBJ2-7, with D possibly matching TRBD2 (7 bases). CDR3 length equals 17 residues. Trimming left V 4 bases short and J 3 bases short, with 22 bases between. Germline values: CDR1 SGHAT, CDR2 FQNNGV. The CDR3 reads CASSSSPGGIGGYEQYF. The CDR3, as DNA: TGTGCCAGCAGCTCCTCCCCGGGGGGCATAGGGGGCTACGAGCAGTACTTC.

V usage is TRBV11-2 and J usage is TRBJ1-2; perhaps TRBD1 as D (5 bases). V was pared by 5 bases and J by 0 bases, with 10 bases between. Germline values: CDR1 SGHAT, CDR2 FQNNGV. The CDR3 has 14 residues. CDR3 residues: CASSQDNSNYGYTF. In DNA, the CDR3 is TGTGCCAGCAGCCAGGACAACTCTAACTATGGCTACACCTTC.

This chain links TRBV19 with TRBJ2-7; no clear D gene. From germline, CDR1 is LNHDA and CDR2 SQIVND (reference sequence). V dropped 5 bases and J dropped 0 bases, with 8 bases sitting between them. The CDR3 sequence is 13 residues long. CDR3 sequence: CASSGDLSYEQYF. For the CDR3, the DNA is TGTGCCAGTAGTGGAGACCTCTCCTACGAGCAGTACTTC.

This sequence joins TRBV28 and TRBJ2-4; D is perhaps TRBD1 (5 bases). Germline CDR1 MDHEN, CDR2 SYDVKM. The CDR3 has 16 amino acids. V lost 4 bases and J lost 0, with 13 bases in between. For the CDR3, the DNA is TGTGCCAGCAGTTCTCCAGACAGATTAGCCAAAAACATTCAGTACTTC. It translates to CASSSPDRLAKNIQYF.

This clone has just a few counts. The chain has TRBV4-3 and TRBJ2-2; D possibly corresponds to TRBD1 (6 bases). Trimming removed 4 bases from V and 2 bases from J, with 14 bases in between. There are 16 residues in the CDR3. Germline values: CDR1 LGHNA, CDR2 YSLEER. CDR3 coding DNA: TGCGCCAGCAGCCGAAACCACGGGACAAACACCGGGGAGCTGTTTTTT. It yields the protein CASSRNHGTNTGELFF.

The chain combines TRBV18 with TRBJ2-1; 8 bases fit TRBD2. Germline V gene data show CDR1 as KGHSH and CDR2 as LQKENI. CDR3 length: 12 amino acids. The junction had 5 bases not matched to a gene; V was cut back by 6 bases and J by 10 bases. The CDR3 DNA reads TGTGCCAGCTCTGCGGGGGGCGGGGAGCAGTTCTTC. Its translation is CASSAGGGEQFF.

The rearrangement links TRBV6-1 to TRBJ1-3; no definite D call. With 3 bases removed from V and 0 bases from J, the gap between germline ends came to 3 bases. This CDR3 is built from 13 residues. CDR1 and CDR2 from the germline V gene are MNHNS and SASEGT. CDR3 nucleotides: TGTGCCAGCAGTGACAACTCTGGAAACACCATATATTTT. Its translation: CASSDNSGNTIYF.